The next 14 T cell receptor beta chains were all read from a single sample in a study of T-cell reconstitution after alpha-beta-depleted transplantation in children. Using unique molecular identifiers, the investigators prepared the TCRbeta library. In TCRdb, the PCR reads were re-called with MiXCR into one record per CDR3 protein. The sample consists of 200,000 to 250,000 distinct CDR3 sequences, about 12% of them appearing once. The specimen was PBMCs from the stem cell graft donor, collected from the stem cell graft. These receptors all come from a human donor who donated a stem cell graft to a child with acute lymphoblastic leukemia.

This clonotype was recorded at least ten times. The CDR3 bases are TGTGCCATCAGTGATGCAGTAGGTCAGCCCCAGCATTTT. This translates into CAISDAVGQPQHF. The rearrangement links TRBV10-3 to TRBJ1-5, with D unclear. V lost 3 bases to trimming and J lost 6 bases, with 9 bases between them. Germline V gives CDR1 ENHRY, CDR2 SYGVKD. The CDR3 consists of 13 residues.

In this sample, this clonotype turned up many times. V and J are TRBV12-3 or TRBV12-4 and TRBJ1-1; TRBD1 is a possible D gene (6 bases). The length of the CDR3 is 14 residues. The ends were cut back, 4 bases at V and 4 bases at J, with 13 bases in the middle. The chain's CDR3 is CASSSFRGGTEAFF. CDR3 nucleotide sequence: TGTGCCAGCAGTTCCTTCAGGGGAGGCACTGAAGCTTTCTTT.

This clonotype has a count of ten or more. The chain joins TRBV7-2 to TRBJ1-1; no clear D gene. This CDR3 has 12 amino acids. Per the germline V gene, CDR1 is SGHTA and CDR2 is FQGNSA. The V and J ends lost 5 bases and 4 bases respectively, with 8 bases between them. The CDR3 coding sequence is TGTGCCAGCAGCGGGATTTCCACTGAAGCTTTCTTT. It is translated as CASSGISTEAFF.

This clonotype was seen many times. The rearrangement joins TRBV6-1 to TRBJ2-7, with D perhaps TRBD2 (5 bases). This CDR3 has 13 amino acids. Germline V gene lookup returns CDR1 MNHNS and CDR2 SASEGT. V was trimmed by 6 bases and J by 3 bases, leaving 12 bases between them. CDR3 DNA: TGTGCCAGCAGGGAGAGGGAGATCTACGAGCAGTACTTC. It codes for CASREREIYEQYF.

This clonotype was counted many times. The rearrangement joins TRBV5-5 to TRBJ1-5; a possible D gene is TRBD1 (5 bases). The CDR3 sequence is 15 residues long. The germline V and J ends were trimmed by 1 base and 0 bases, with 8 bases remaining between them. CDR1 is SGHKS, CDR2 YYEKEE, per germline (reference sequence). CDR3 protein: CASSLWGNSNQPQHF. DNA for the CDR3: TGTGCCAGCAGCTTGTGGGGGAATAGCAATCAGCCCCAGCATTTT.

A note on this clonotype: One end of the junction is discordant with germline, which a read error may explain. V is TRBV29-1 and J is TRBJ1-5, with 8 positions matching TRBD1. The CDR3 extends over 17 amino acids. Germline V CDR1 and CDR2: SQVTM, ANQGSEA. CDR3 nucleotides: TGCAGCGCCCTGGACAGGGACGGGCCATTAGCAAATCAGCACCAGCATTTT. Translating gives CSALDRDGPLANQHQHF.

This clonotype was observed a few times. The chain employs TRBV12-3 or TRBV12-4 and TRBJ2-2; the match to TRBD2 covers 9 bases. V dropped 7 bases and J dropped 0; count of bases not matched to a gene: 15. There are 19 residues in the CDR3. The CDR3 DNA follows: TGTGCCAGCACCAATTTAGCGGGAGTCCGGGAAGCGAACACCGGGGAGCTGTTTTTT. It translates to CASTNLAGVREANTGELFF.

This clonotype was seen ten or more times. The gene calls are TRBV20-1 and TRBJ2-1; unclear D gene. Germline V gene data show CDR1 as DFQATT and CDR2 as SNEGSKA (reference sequence). Trimming removed 5 bases from V and 6 bases from J, with 14 bases in between. This CDR3 region has 13 residues. CDR3 coding DNA: TGCAGTGCTGAAAAAATAAACGTCAATGAGCAGTTCTTC. This gives the protein CSAEKINVNEQFF.

Notes on this clonotype: This may be a read error, as it is one base from a much larger clone. The chain links TRBV9 to TRBJ2-7, with TRBD2 identical over 9 bases. The V gene's germline CDR1 is SGDLS and CDR2 YYNGEE. CDR3 length: 14 amino acids. CDR3 protein: CASSAGLASYERYF. In nucleotides, the CDR3 is TGTGCCAGCAGCGCCGGACTAGCGAGTTACGAGCGGTACTTC.

This clonotype was observed a handful of times. The V call is TRBV20-1, the J call TRBJ1-2; 7 nucleotides agree with TRBD1. The CDR3 has 17 residues. CDR1 DFQATT and CDR2 SNEGSKA come from the germline V gene (reference sequence). Trimming at V came to 5 bases and at J to 0 bases, leaving 15 bases not matched to a gene. CDR3 in DNA: TGCAGTGCTCGCCCCGGCACAGGGGCTTTAGCTAACTATGGCTACACCTTC. The encoded protein is CSARPGTGALANYGYTF.

This clonotype was seen repeatedly, ten times or more. V is TRBV20-1 and J is TRBJ2-7; 9 bases align to TRBD1. Germline CDR1 reads DFQATT; CDR2 reads SNEGSKA (reference sequence). This CDR3 spans 14 amino acids. V trimming: 0 bases; J trimming: 4 bases; junction bases outside the gene matches: 4. This CDR3 is CSARDLQGAYEQYF. Written as DNA, the CDR3 is TGCAGTGCTAGAGATTTACAGGGGGCATACGAGCAGTACTTC.

This clonotype has at least ten counts. The chain couples TRBV9 to TRBJ1-2; D may be TRBD1 (5 bases). The CDR3 has 13 residues. The V gene lost 4 bases and the J gene lost 2 bases, with 9 bases spanning the gap. The germline V gene has CDR1 SGDLS and CDR2 YYNGEE. DNA for the CDR3: TGTGCCAGCAGCCCCTCAGGGAACTATGGCTACACCTTC. As protein: CASSPSGNYGYTF.

The rearrangement joins TRBV5-1 to TRBJ2-7; 9 nucleotides match TRBD1. The germline V gene has CDR1 SGHRS and CDR2 YFSETQ. Losses at the gene ends were 5 bases for V and 2 bases for J; bases not matched to a gene: 8. The CDR3 runs 15 residues. The CDR3 spells CASRAGQGRAYEQYF. In DNA form, the CDR3 reads TGCGCCAGCAGGGCCGGACAGGGGAGGGCCTACGAGCAGTACTTC.

This clonotype was recorded many times. The chain recombines TRBV5-1 with TRBJ1-1; D is unclear. With 4 bases removed from V and 7 bases from J, the gap between germline ends came to 17 bases. The CDR3 has 14 residues. CDR1 and CDR2 from the germline V gene are SGHRS and YFSETQ. The CDR3 sequence is CASSPIDTFYEAFF. CDR3 nucleotides: TGCGCCAGCAGCCCCATTGACACCTTTTATGAAGCTTTCTTT.